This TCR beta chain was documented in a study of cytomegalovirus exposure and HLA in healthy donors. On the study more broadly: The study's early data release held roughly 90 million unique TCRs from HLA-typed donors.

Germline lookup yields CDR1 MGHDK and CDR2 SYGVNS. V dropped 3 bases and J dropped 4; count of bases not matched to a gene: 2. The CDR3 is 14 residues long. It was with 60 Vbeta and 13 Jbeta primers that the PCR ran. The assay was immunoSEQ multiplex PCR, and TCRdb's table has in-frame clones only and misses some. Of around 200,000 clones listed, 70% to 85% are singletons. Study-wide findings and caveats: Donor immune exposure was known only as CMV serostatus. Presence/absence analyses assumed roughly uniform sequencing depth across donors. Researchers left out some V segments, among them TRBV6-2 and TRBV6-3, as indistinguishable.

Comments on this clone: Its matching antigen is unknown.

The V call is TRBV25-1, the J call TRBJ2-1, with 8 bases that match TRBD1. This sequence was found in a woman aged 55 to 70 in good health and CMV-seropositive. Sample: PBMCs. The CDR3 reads CASSEGQVYNEQFF. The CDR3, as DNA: TGTGCCAGCAGTGAGGGACAGGTATACAATGAGCAGTTCTTC.